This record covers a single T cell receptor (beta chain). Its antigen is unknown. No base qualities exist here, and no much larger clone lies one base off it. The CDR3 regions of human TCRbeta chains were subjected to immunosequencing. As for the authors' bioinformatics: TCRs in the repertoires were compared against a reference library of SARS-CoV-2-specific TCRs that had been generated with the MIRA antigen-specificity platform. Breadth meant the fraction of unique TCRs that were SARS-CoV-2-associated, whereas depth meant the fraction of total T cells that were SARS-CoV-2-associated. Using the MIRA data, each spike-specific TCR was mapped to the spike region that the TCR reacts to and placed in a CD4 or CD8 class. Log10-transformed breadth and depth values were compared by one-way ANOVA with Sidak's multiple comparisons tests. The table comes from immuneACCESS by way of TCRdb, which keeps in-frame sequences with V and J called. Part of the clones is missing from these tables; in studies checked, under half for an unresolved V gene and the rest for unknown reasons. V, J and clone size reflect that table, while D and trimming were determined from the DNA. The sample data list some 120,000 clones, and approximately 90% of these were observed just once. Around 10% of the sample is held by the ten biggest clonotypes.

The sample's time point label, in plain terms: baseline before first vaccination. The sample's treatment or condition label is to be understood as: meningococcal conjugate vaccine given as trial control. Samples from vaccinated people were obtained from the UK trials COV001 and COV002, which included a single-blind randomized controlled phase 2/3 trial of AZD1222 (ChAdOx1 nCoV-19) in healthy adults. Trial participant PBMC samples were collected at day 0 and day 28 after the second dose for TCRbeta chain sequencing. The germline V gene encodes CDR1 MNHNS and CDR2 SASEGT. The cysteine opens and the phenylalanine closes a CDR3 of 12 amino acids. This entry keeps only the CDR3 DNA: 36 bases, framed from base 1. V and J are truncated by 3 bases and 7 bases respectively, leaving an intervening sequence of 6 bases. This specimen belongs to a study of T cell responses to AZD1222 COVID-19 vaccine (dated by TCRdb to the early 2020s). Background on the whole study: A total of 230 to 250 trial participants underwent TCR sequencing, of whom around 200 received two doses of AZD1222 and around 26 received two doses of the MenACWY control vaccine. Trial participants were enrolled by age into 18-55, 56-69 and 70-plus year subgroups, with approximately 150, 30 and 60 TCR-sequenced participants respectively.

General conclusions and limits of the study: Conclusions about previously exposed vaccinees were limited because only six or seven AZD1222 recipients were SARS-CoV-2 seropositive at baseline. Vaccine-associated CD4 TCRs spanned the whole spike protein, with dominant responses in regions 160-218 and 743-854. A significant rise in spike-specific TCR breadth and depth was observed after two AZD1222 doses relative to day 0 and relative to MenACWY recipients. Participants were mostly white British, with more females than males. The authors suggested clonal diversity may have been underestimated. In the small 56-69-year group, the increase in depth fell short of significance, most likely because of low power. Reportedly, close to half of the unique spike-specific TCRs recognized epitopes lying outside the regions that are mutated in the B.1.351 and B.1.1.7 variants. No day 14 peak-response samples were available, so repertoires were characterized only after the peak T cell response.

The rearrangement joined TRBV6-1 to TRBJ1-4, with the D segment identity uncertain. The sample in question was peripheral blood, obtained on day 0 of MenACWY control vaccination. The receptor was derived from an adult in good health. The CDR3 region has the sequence CASSELAEKLFF. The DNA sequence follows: TGTGCCAGCAGTGAGTTAGCTGAAAAACTGTTTTTT.